This paragraph reports one TCR beta chain. Antigen specificity is unknown. This record comes from a study of T cell responses to AZD1222 COVID-19 vaccine. The table came from immunoSEQ multiplex PCR; TCRdb's copy has only in-frame clones and leaves some out. Among about 46,000 clones listed, roughly 90% were seen once. V was pared by 6 bases and J by 6 bases, with 11 bases of the junction left unmatched. The CDR3 has 14 amino acids. Germline CDR1 is LNHDA and CDR2 is SQIVND (reference sequence). Findings and caveats of the study: The sample set comprised mostly white British donors with more females, and clonal diversity was possibly underestimated. Seropositive at baseline were only a handful of AZD1222 recipients.

The chain links TRBV19 to TRBJ2-7; 7 bases match TRBD2. Specimen: peripheral blood, collected 28 days after the second AZD1222 dose. The sequence came from an adult who received the AZD1222 COVID-19 vaccine. The CDR3 is CASRRRGDSAEQYF. The CDR3 DNA follows: TGTGCCAGTAGACGCCGGGGGGACTCCGCCGAGCAGTACTTC.